This T cell receptor (beta chain) was identified during a study of blood T cells in healthy people across ages. Then a second PCR, running roughly 7 to 11 cycles, was carried out with a sample-barcoded 5' primer and a J-beta primer mix. One entry per CDR3 protein, called by TCRdb with MiXCR from the 5' RACE reads. The sample lists approximately 730,000 distinct CDR3 sequences; 53% were seen once. This clonotype was counted only a few times. Trimming took 2 bases from V and 1 from J, leaving 14 bases between them. This CDR3 is built from 17 residues. Germline V gene data show CDR1 as MGHRA and CDR2 as YSYEKL.

The chain uses TRBV4-1 and TRBJ2-2; possible D gene TRBD1, 6 bases. The specimen was blood. The sequence derives from an older man in good health. Written as DNA, the CDR3 is TGCGCCAGCAGCCAATCGAGGTCGGGACAGAACACCGGGGAGCTGTTTTTT. Its protein product is CASSQSRSGQNTGELFF.